This section outlines one TCR beta chain sequence together with its context. The limits of the CDR3 on the DNA are not certain, so only TCRdb's listed CDR3 is given. This specimen belongs to a study of blood T cell repertoires in COVID-19. Background on the study: Sample material is recorded as cDNA or gDNA derived from T cells, B-cell-depleted T cells, or PBMCs.

The CDR3 is 15 residues long, ends included. The repertoire was sequenced with immunoSEQ multiplex PCR; TCRdb's copy has only in-frame clones and lacks some. The data hold more than 50,000 clones, with 75% to 90% observed a single time. This TCR came from a woman in her sixties with acute or convalescent COVID-19. This chain connects TRBV1 to TRBJ2-3; the tabulated D call, TRBD2, remains unverified against the DNA. TRBV1 is designated a pseudogene. Sequencing was performed on peripheral blood. The CDR3 reads CTSSQVAGGTDTQYF.